This T cell receptor (beta chain) was sequenced during a study of regulatory T cells in long-lasting Graves disease. This clonotype was seen at least ten times. The antigen is unknown. Study-level findings and limits: With 2,741 shared public clonotypes, persistent patients exceeded new patients, who shared just over 950. Preferential use of TRBV28, TRBJ1-2 and TRBJ2-5 was seen in persistent disease.

Construction of TCR beta libraries relied on iRepertoire HTBI primers and on Arm-PCR targeting CDR3 regions. One entry per CDR3 protein results from TCRdb running MiXCR on the multiplex PCR reads. The profile shows 390,000 or so distinct CDR3 sequences, around 11% of them singletons. Indicated time point: newly diagnosed GD, antithyroid drugs for less than 3 months. After RNA was extracted from PBMCs, the TCR library was made from it. CDR3 length: 14 amino acids. Per germline, CDR1 MNHNS and CDR2 SASEGT. In addition, the sample was reused for a study of T cells in Graves' hyperthyroidism and ophthalmopathy. That paper notes: Most thyroid-expanded clonotypes above 0.001 were also found in blood.

This specimen consisted of peripheral blood mononuclear cells (PBMCs), obtained at new diagnosis, from a patient treated with antithyroid drugs. V is TRBV6-1 and J is TRBJ1-4; D uncertain. This sequence originates from a woman aged 18-29 years with Graves disease. The CDR3 sequence is CVVTPTVANEKLFF. The CDR3 bases are TGTGTCGTTACACCAACAGTCGCTAATGAAAAACTGTTTTTT.